This T cell receptor (beta chain) was recovered during a study of T cells in Graves' hyperthyroidism and ophthalmopathy. There were TCR beta CDR3 regions amplified from RNA transcripts. First-round RT-PCR of the TCR CDR3 relied on the HTBI primer set. TCRdb passed the multiplex PCR reads through MiXCR, listing each CDR3 protein once. The sample lists about 410,000 distinct CDR3 sequences; about 15% were seen once. Clinical Activity Scores of at least 3, NOSPECS grades of at least 4 and durations under 3 months characterized ophthalmopathy patients. The germline CDR1 and CDR2 sequences are MNHEY and SVGEGT. The CDR3 sequence is 11 residues long. On this clonotype itself: One end of the junction fails to match germline, which may point to a read error.

The sequence derives from a man younger than 30 with Graves' ophthalmopathy. The chain is built from TRBV6-2 or TRBV6-3 and TRBJ2-1; no clear D gene. The specimen sequenced was blood. CDR3 coding DNA: TGTGCCAGCAGTTATGCCCATGACCAGTTCTTC. It is translated as CASSYAHDQFF.